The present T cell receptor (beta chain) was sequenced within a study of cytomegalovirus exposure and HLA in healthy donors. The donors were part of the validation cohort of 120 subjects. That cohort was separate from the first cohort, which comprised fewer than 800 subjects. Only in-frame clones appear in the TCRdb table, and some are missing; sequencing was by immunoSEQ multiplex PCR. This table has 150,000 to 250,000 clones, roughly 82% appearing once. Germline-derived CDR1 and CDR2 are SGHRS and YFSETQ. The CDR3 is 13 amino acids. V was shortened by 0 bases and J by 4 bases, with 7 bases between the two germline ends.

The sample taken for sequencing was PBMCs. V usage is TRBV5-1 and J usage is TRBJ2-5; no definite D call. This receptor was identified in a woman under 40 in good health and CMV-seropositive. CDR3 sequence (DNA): TGCGCCAGCAGCTTGGACTCAGGAGAGACCCAGTACTTC. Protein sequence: CASSLDSGETQYF.